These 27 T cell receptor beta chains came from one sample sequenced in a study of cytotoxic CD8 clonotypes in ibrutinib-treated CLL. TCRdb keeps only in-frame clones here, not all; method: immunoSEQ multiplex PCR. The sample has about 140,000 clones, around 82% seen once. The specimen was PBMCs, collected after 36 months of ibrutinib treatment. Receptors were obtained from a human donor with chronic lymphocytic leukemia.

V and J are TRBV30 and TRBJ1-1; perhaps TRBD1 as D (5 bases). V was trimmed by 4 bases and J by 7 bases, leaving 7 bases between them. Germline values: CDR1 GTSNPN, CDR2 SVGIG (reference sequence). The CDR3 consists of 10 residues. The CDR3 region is CAWKGNEAFF. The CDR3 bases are TGTGCCTGGAAGGGGAATGAAGCTTTCTTT.

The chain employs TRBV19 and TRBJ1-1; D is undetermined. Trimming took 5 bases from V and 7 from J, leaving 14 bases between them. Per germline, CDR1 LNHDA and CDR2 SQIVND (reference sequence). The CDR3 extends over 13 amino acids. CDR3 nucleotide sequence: TGTGCCAGTAGTGCCCAGCGTTTCCATGAAGCTTTCTTT. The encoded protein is CASSAQRFHEAFF. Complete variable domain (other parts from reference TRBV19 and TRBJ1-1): DGGITQSPKYLFRKEGQNVTLSCEQNLNHDAMYWYRQDPGQGLRLIYYSQIVNDFQKGDIAEGYSVSREKKESFPLTVTSAQKNPTAFYLCASSAQRFHEAFFGQGTRLTVV.

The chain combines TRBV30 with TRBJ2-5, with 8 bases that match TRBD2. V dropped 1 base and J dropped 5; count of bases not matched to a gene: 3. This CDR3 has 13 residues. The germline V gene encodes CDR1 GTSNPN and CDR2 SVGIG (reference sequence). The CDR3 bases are TGTGCCTGGAGTGGACTAGCGCCCGAGACCCAGTACTTC. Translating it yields CAWSGLAPETQYF. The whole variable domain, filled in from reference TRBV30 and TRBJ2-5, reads SQTIHQWPATLVQPVGSPLSLECTVEGTSNPNLYWYRQAAGRGLQLLFYSVGIGQISSEVPQNLSASRPQDRQFILSSKKLLLSDSGFYLCAWSGLAPETQYFGPGTRLLVL.

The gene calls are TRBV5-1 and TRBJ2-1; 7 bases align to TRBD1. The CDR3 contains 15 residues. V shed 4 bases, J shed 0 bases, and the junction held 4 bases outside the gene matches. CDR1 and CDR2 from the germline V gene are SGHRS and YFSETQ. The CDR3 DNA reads TGCGCCAGCAGCCAGGGACAGAGCTCCTACAATGAGCAGTTCTTC. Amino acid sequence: CASSQGQSSYNEQFF.

The CDR3 is CASSYYGGNGYTF. The DNA for the CDR3 is TGTGCCAGCAGTTACTATGGGGGTAACGGCTACACCTTC. This chain connects TRBV6-6 to TRBJ1-2, with D possibly being TRBD1 (5 bases). This CDR3 comprises 13 residues. Germline V gene sequence: CDR1 MNHNY, CDR2 SVGAGI (reference sequence). The ends were cut back, 1 base at V and 8 bases at J, with 11 bases in the middle.

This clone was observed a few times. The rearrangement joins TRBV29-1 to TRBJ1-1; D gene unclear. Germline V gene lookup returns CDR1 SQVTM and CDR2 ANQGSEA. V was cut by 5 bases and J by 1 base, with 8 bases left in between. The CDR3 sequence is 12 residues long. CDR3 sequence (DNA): TGCAGCGTTTACCTGGGGAACACTGAAGCTTTCTTT. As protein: CSVYLGNTEAFF. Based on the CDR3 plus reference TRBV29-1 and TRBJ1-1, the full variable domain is SAVISQKPSRDICQRGTSLTIQCQVDSQVTMMFWYRQQPGQSLTLIATANQGSEATYESGFVIDKFPISRPNLTFSTLTVSNMSPEDSSIYLCSVYLGNTEAFFGQGTRLTVV.

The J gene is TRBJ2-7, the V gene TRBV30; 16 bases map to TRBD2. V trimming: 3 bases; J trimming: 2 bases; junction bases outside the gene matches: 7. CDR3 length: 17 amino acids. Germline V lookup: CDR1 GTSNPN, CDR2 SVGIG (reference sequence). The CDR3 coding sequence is TGTGCCTGGAGCCTAGGGACTAGCGGGAGGGGCACCTACGAGCAGTACTTC. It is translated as CAWSLGTSGRGTYEQYF.

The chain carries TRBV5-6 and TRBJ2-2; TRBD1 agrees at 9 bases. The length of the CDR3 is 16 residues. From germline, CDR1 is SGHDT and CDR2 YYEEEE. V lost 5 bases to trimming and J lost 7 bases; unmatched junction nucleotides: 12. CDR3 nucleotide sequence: TGTGCCAGCAGGACGGCTGGGACAGGGAGCGTCGGGGAGCTGTTTTTT. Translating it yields CASRTAGTGSVGELFF.

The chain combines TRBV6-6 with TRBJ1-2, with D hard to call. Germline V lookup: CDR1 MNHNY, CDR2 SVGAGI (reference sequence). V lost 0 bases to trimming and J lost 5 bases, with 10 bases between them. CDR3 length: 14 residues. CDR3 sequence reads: CASSYSYDLYGYTF. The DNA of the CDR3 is TGTGCCAGCAGTTACTCTTACGACCTTTATGGCTACACCTTC.

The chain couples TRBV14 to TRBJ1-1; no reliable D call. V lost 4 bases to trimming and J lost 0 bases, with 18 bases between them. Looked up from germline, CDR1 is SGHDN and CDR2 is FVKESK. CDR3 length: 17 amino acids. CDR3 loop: CASSLSPQTSMNTEAFF. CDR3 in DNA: TGTGCCAGCAGCCTATCACCTCAGACCAGTATGAACACTGAAGCTTTCTTT.

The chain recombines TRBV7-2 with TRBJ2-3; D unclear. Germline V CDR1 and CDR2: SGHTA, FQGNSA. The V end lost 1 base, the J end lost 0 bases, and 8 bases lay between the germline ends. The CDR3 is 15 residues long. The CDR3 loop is CASSLVATSTDTQYF. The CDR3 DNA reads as TGTGCCAGCAGCTTAGTGGCTACCAGCACAGATACGCAGTATTTT.

CDR3: CASSQGPGLGYEQYF. DNA of the CDR3: TGCGCCAGCAGCCAAGGACCGGGACTAGGCTACGAGCAGTACTTC. The chain recombines TRBV4-1 with TRBJ2-7, with 8 bases aligning to TRBD2. This CDR3 spans 15 amino acids. Losses at the gene ends were 1 base for V and 3 bases for J; bases not matched to a gene: 5. CDR1 MGHRA and CDR2 YSYEKL come from the germline V gene.

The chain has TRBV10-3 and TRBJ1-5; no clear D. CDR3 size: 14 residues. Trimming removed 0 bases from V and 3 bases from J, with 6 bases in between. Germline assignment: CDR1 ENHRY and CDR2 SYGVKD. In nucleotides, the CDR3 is TGTGCCATCAGTGAGTCTACGGACAATCAGCCCCAGCATTTT. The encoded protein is CAISESTDNQPQHF.

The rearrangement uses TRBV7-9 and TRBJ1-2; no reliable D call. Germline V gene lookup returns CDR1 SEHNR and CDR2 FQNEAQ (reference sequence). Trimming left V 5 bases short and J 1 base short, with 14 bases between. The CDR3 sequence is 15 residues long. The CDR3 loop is CASSPRRQDNYGYTF. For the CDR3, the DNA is TGTGCCAGCAGCCCCCGTAGGCAGGATAACTATGGCTACACCTTC. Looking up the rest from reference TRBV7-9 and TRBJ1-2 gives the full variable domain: DTGVSQNPRHKITKRGQNVTFRCDPISEHNRLYWYRQTLGQGPEFLTYFQNEAQLEKSRLLSDRFSAERPKGSFSTLEIQRTEQGDSAMYLCASSPRRQDNYGYTFGSGTRLTVV.

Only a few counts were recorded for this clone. The CDR3 here is CASSAYWATEAFF. In DNA form, the CDR3 reads TGTGCCAGCAGCGCGTACTGGGCCACTGAAGCTTTCTTT. V and J are TRBV9 and TRBJ1-1; D uncertain. Germline assignment: CDR1 SGDLS and CDR2 YYNGEE. The CDR3 extends over 13 amino acids. Trimming stripped 3 bases from V and 4 bases from J, with 10 bases between.

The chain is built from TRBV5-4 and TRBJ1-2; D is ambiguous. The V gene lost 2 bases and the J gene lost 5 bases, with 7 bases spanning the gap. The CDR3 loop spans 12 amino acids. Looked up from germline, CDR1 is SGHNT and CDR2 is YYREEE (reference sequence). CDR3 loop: CASSLDAYGYTF. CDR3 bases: TGTGCCAGCAGCTTAGACGCGTATGGCTACACCTTC.

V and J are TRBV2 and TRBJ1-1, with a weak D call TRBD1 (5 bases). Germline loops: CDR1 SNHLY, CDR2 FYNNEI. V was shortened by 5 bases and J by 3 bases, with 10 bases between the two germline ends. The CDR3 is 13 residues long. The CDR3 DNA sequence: TGTGCCAGCAGTTCCGACAGATACACTGAAGCTTTCTTT. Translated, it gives CASSSDRYTEAFF.

Here the CDR3 DNA reads TGTGCCAGCAGCTTGGGACAGATCCAAGAGACCCAGTACTTC. Translation gives CASSLGQIQETQYF. This sequence joins TRBV5-4 and TRBJ2-5; TRBD1 might be the D (5 bases). The CDR3 is 14 residues long. The germline V gene encodes CDR1 SGHNT and CDR2 YYREEE (reference sequence). Trimming shortened V by 0 bases and J by 1 base, and 7 bases separated the two germline ends. The full variable domain, with the rest looked up from reference TRBV5-4 and TRBJ2-5, is ETGVTQSPTHLIKTRGQQVTLRCSSQSGHNTVSWYQQALGQGPQFIFQYYREEENGRGNFPPRFSGLQFPNYSSELNVNALELDDSALYLCASSLGQIQETQYFGPGTRLLVL.

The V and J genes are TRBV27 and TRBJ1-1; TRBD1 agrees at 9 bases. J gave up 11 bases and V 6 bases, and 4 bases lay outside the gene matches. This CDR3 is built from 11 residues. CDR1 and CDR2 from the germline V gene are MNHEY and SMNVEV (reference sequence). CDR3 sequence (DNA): TGTGCCAGCAGAGAAGGGACAGGGGCTTTCTTT. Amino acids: CASREGTGAFF.

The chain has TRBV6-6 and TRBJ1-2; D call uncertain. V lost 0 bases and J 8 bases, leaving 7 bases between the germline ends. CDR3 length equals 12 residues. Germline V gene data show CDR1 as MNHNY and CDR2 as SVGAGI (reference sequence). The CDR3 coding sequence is TGTGCCAGCAGTTACTCGATAGGAGGCTACACCTTC. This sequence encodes CASSYSIGGYTF.

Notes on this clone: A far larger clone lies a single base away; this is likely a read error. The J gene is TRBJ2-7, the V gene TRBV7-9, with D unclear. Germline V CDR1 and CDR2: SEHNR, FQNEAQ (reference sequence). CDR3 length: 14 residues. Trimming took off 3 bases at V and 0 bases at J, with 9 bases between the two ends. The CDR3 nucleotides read TGTGCCAGCAGCTTGAGACAAGACTCCTACGAGCAGTACTTC. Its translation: CASSLRQDSYEQYF.

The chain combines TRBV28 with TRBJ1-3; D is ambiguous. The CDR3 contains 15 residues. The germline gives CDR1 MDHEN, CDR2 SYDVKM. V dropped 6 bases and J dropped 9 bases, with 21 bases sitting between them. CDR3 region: CASSLEPKLAGTIYF. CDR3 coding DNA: TGTGCCAGCAGCTTGGAACCAAAATTGGCCGGCACCATATATTTT.

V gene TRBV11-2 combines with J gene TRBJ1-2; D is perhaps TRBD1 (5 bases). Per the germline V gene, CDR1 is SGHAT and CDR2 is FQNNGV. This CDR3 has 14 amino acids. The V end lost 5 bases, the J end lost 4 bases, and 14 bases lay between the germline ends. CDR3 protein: CASSPWQGGYGYTF. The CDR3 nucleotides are TGTGCCAGCAGCCCCTGGCAGGGCGGCTATGGCTACACCTTC.

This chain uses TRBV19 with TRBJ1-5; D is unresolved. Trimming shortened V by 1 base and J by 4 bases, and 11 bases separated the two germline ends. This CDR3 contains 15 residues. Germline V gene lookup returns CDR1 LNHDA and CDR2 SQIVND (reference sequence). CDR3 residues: CASSIAPMTNQPQHF. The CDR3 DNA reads TGTGCCAGTAGTATAGCCCCAATGACGAATCAGCCCCAGCATTTT.

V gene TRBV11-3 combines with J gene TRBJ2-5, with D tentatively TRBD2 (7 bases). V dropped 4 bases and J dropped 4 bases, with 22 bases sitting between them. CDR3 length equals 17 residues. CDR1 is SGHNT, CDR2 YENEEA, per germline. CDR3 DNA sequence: TGTGCCAGCAGCTCCCCCCAGGCGGGGGCTCCGGTAGAGACCCAGTACTTC. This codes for CASSSPQAGAPVETQYF.

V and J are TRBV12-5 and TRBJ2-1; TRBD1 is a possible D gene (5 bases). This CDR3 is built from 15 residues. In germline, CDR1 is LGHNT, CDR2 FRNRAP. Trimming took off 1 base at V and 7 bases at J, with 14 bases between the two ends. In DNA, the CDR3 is TGTGCTAGTGGTTTGGGCAGGGCTACTACAAATGAGCAGTTCTTC. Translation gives CASGLGRATTNEQFF.

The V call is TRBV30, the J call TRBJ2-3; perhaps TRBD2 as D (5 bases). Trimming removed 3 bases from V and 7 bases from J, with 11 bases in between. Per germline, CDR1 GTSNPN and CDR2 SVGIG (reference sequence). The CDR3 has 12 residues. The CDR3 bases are TGTGCCTGGAGGAGTAGCGCAAATACGCAGTATTTT. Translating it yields CAWRSSANTQYF.